This TCR beta chain was sequenced for a study of blood T cell repertoires in COVID-19. At the level of the study: COVID-19 samples from acute and convalescent phases originated in the United States, Italy and Spain.

Original handling: Amplification of reference gene primers provided the estimated nucleated cell counts. Sequencing used immunoSEQ multiplex PCR; TCRdb keeps in-frame clones, though not all of them. V and J calls plus clone size are reproduced from that table; the DNA served to infer D and trimming. The data contain about 140,000 clones, about three quarters of them singletons. Donors were grouped by their self-reported clinical history. Cohort 3 recovered donors had two negative PCRs, clearance, or symptom resolution. Trimming removed 0 bases from V and 2 bases from J; junction bases left unmatched: 0. CDR1 is SGHRS, CDR2 YFSETQ, per germline. CDR3 length: 14 amino acids.

The TCR was taken from a woman between 45 and 65 years old who had recovered from COVID-19. This chain links TRBV5-1 with TRBJ2-7; TRBD1 matches at 9 bases. Sequencing was performed on PBMCs or T cells enriched from blood (not recorded which). CDR3 amino acids: CASSLGTGAYEQYF. CDR3 in DNA: TGCGCCAGCAGCTTGGGGACAGGGGCCTACGAGCAGTACTTC.